This T cell receptor (beta chain) was retrieved from a study of blood T cell repertoires in COVID-19. Study summary: The study drew acute and convalescent COVID-19 samples from the United States, Italy and Spain.

The CDR3 extends over 21 amino acids. With 0 bases clipped from V and 2 bases from J, the junction kept 18 bases outside the gene matches. Per the germline V gene, CDR1 is LGHNA and CDR2 is YNFKEQ. This clone was seen just once. TCRdb's copy holds only in-frame clones and misses some; the assay was immunoSEQ multiplex PCR. The sample shows about 170,000 clones, about 86% of them seen only once. The clonotype comes from a man aged 70 or older with active or convalescent COVID-19. Sequenced input: peripheral blood. The chain is built from TRBV4-2 and TRBJ1-5, with TRBD1 matching 8 bases. In DNA, the CDR3 is TGTGCCAGCAGCCAAGATGGCCGTCTCAGGGGGCAGGGGAGGCGCAATCAGCCCCAGCATTTT. Translated: CASSQDGRLRGQGRRNQPQHF.